These 9 T cell receptor beta chains came from one sample sequenced in a study of T cells in Graves' hyperthyroidism and ophthalmopathy (dated by TCRdb to between 2019 and 2020). Libraries came from multiplex PCR. Data came from an Illumina HiSeq 2000. Amplification of TCR beta CDR3 regions was carried out from RNA transcripts. For the first round of RT-PCR on the TCR CDR3, the HTBI primer set was used together with the Qiagen OneStep RT-PCR kit. TCRdb itself trimmed the public reads at Q25 with fastp, ran MiXCR and retained productive beta chains. Every CDR3 protein is listed once, alongside the most common genes and DNA of its rows. The sample yields 610,000 or so distinct CDR3 sequences; about 43% were counted once. The ten top clones hold about 8% of the sample. The source material was peripheral blood or thyroid tissue (not recorded which). The receptors were sampled from a woman aged 18-30 years with Graves' hyperthyroidism.

The rearrangement links TRBV11-2 to TRBJ2-2; 7 positions match TRBD2. Germline V lookup: CDR1 SGHAT, CDR2 FQNNGV. Trimming at V came to 5 bases and at J to 7 bases, leaving 4 bases not matched to a gene. The CDR3 has 13 amino acids. The CDR3 loop reads CASSPRTSGELFF. CDR3 in DNA: TGTGCCAGCAGCCCAAGGACTAGCGGGGAGCTGTTTTTT.

In this sample, this clonotype turned up many times. CDR3 protein: CASSMARRNAFF. CDR3 nucleotides: TGTGCCAGCAGTATGGCCCGGCGCAATGCTTTCTTT. This sequence joins TRBV2 and TRBJ1-1; no clear D gene. This CDR3 comprises 12 residues. With 5 bases removed from V and 11 bases from J, the gap between germline ends came to 15 bases. Germline-derived CDR1 and CDR2 are SNHLY and FYNNEI.

This chain uses TRBV20-1 with TRBJ2-7; D is possibly TRBD1 (6 bases). Trimming pared 6 bases from V and 5 bases from J, leaving 14 bases between. Germline CDR1 reads DFQATT; CDR2 reads SNEGSKA (reference sequence). The CDR3 is 12 residues long. CDR3 nucleotides: TGCAGTGCCGGCGACAGGTGGGACGAGCAGTACTTC. Translated, it gives CSAGDRWDEQYF.

This clonotype appeared a few times. This chain connects TRBV3-1 to TRBJ2-7; D gene uncertain. Trimming removed 0 bases at V and 3 bases at J, with 6 bases between. The CDR3 is made up of 13 amino acids. Germline V gives CDR1 LGHDT, CDR2 YNNKEL (reference sequence). The CDR3, as DNA: TGTGCCAGCAGCCAAGATTACGGCTACGAGCAGTACTTC. Translating it yields CASSQDYGYEQYF.

With regard to this clonotype: The junction shows a germline mismatch at one end, possibly a read error. The chain employs TRBV24-1 and TRBJ1-5; no definite D call. The CDR3 is 18 residues long. Germline lookup yields CDR1 KGHDR and CDR2 SFDVKD. CDR3 in DNA: TGTGCCACCAGTGATTCCCCCCCCAGGACTAGCGGCAATGAGCCCCAGCATTTT. Protein product: CATSDSPPRTSGNEPQHF.

The gene calls are TRBV7-2 and TRBJ2-7; tentatively, D is TRBD1 (6 bases). The ends were cut back, 7 bases at V and 3 bases at J, with 16 bases in the middle. This CDR3 contains 14 residues. Germline V gene lookup returns CDR1 SGHTA and CDR2 FQGNSA. CDR3 region: CASKRVGGVYEQYF. The CDR3 coding sequence is TGTGCCAGCAAGAGGGTAGGGGGAGTCTACGAGCAGTACTTC. Filled out from reference TRBV7-2 and TRBJ2-7, the complete variable domain reads GAGVSQSPSNKVTEKGKDVELRCDPISGHTALYWYRQSLGQGLEFLIYFQGNSAPDKSGLPSDRFSAERTGGSVSTLTIQRTQQEDSAVYLCASKRVGGVYEQYFGPGTRLTVT.

At least ten counts were recorded for this clonotype. The chain has TRBV7-2 and TRBJ2-7, with 16 bases lining up with TRBD2. The CDR3 is 17 residues long. V shed 0 bases, J shed 4 bases, and the junction held 3 bases outside the gene matches. The germline gives CDR1 SGHTA, CDR2 FQGNSA. In DNA form, the CDR3 reads TGTGCCAGCAGCTTAGCGGGACTAGCGGGAGGGGCGTACGAGCAGTACTTC. It specifies CASSLAGLAGGAYEQYF.

Remarks on this clonotype: Its ends do not fully match the called genes, so a read error is possible. DNA of the CDR3: TGTGCCAGCAGCGGTCGGGATTCTTCCTACAATGAGCAGTTTTTT. It yields the protein CASSGRDSSYNEQFF. The gene calls are TRBV9 and TRBJ2-2, with a weak D call TRBD2 (5 bases). The V gene's germline CDR1 is SGDLS and CDR2 YYNGEE. The CDR3 has 15 residues.

The chain recombines TRBV29-1 with TRBJ2-1; D tentatively reads TRBD1 or TRBD2 (6 bases each). Germline lookup yields CDR1 SQVTM and CDR2 ANQGSEA. V dropped 5 bases and J dropped 5 bases, with 13 bases sitting between them. The CDR3 has 13 amino acids. This CDR3 is CSVLRGPNNEQFF. For the CDR3, the DNA is TGCAGCGTTCTACGGGGGCCAAACAATGAGCAGTTCTTC.